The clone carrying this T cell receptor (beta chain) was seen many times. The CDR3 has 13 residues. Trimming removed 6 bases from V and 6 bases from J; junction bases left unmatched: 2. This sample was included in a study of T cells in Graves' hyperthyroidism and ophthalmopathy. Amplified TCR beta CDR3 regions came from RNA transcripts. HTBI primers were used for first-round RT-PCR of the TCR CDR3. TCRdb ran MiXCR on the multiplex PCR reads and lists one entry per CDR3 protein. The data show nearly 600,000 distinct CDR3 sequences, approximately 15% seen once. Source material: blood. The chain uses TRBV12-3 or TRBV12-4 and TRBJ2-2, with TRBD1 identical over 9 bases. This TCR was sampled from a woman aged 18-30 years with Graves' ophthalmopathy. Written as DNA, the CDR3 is TGTGCCAGCAGCCGACAGGGGGCCGGGGAGCTGTTTTTT. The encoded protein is CASSRQGAGELFF.